These 20 T cell receptor beta chains were sequenced from one sample in a study of cytomegalovirus exposure and HLA in healthy donors. The primer mix had 60 Vbeta and 13 Jbeta primers. Only in-frame clones appear in the TCRdb table, and some are missing; sequencing was by immunoSEQ multiplex PCR. The sample includes some 150,000 clones, approximately 80% of them seen just once. Input material: PBMCs. The receptors shown here come from a woman aged 40-49 years in good health and CMV-seropositive.

This clone appeared a few times. The rearrangement links TRBV7-3 to TRBJ2-1, with TRBD2 matching 11 bases. V shed 1 base, J shed 0 bases, and the junction held 11 bases outside the gene matches. CDR3 size: 20 residues. Germline V gene data show CDR1 as SGHTA and CDR2 as FQGTGA. The CDR3 region is CASSLRVAGGPSGSYNEQFF. The DNA for the CDR3 is TGTGCCAGCAGCTTAAGAGTAGCGGGAGGGCCTTCAGGCTCCTACAATGAGCAGTTCTTC.

J is TRBJ2-3 and V is TRBV5-1; D possibly corresponds to TRBD2 (6 bases). Germline-derived CDR1 and CDR2 are SGHRS and YFSETQ. Trimming removed 0 bases from V and 4 bases from J, with 12 bases in between. This CDR3 has 15 residues. The CDR3 sequence: CASSLGGLRADTQYF. DNA for the CDR3: TGCGCCAGCAGCTTGGGGGGACTCCGCGCAGATACGCAGTATTTT. The full variable domain, with the rest looked up from reference TRBV5-1 and TRBJ2-3, is KAGVTQTPRYLIKTRGQQVTLSCSPISGHRSVSWYQQTPGQGLQFLFEYFSETQRNKGNFPGRFSGRQFSNSRSEMNVSTLELGDSALYLCASSLGGLRADTQYFGPGTRLTVL.

This chain joins TRBV4-2 and TRBJ1-2; tentative D call: TRBD1 (6 bases). The germline gives CDR1 LGHNA, CDR2 YNFKEQ. This CDR3 is built from 13 residues. Trimming cost V 2 bases and J 8 bases, with 12 bases left between them. The CDR3 region is CASSQTGDRGYTF. The CDR3, as DNA: TGTGCCAGCAGCCAAACTGGCGACAGGGGCTACACCTTC.

This chain uses TRBV30 with TRBJ2-5; TRBD2 might be the D (8 bases). The CDR3 has 14 amino acids. Germline CDR1 GTSNPN, CDR2 SVGIG (reference sequence). Trimming left V 4 bases short and J 11 bases short, with 23 bases between. CDR3 sequence reads: CAWIGGGTAGEQYF. CDR3 in DNA: TGTGCCTGGATCGGCGGCGGGACAGCGGGAGAGCAGTACTTC.

The V call is TRBV7-8, the J call TRBJ1-5; 8 bases match TRBD1. Germline V gene data show CDR1 as SGHVS and CDR2 as FQNEAQ. The ends lost 5 bases at V and 4 bases at J; junction bases unmatched: 7. CDR3 size: 15 residues. The CDR3 bases are TGTGCCAGCAGCCGAGGGACAGGTGGAAATCAGCCCCAGCATTTT. This sequence encodes CASSRGTGGNQPQHF.

A remark on this clone: A junction boundary mismatches the germline segment, possibly from a read error. This chain uses TRBV6-4 with TRBJ2-2, with TRBD2 matching 7 bases. Germline CDR1 and CDR2: MRHNA and SNTAGT. CDR3 length equals 16 residues. CDR3 protein: CASNDSTGGNTGELFF. As DNA, the CDR3 is TGTGCCAGCAATGACTCGACGGGAGGGAACACCGGGGAGCTGTTTTTT.

The chain carries TRBV7-3 and TRBJ2-1; D is perhaps TRBD1 (6 bases). There are 15 residues in the CDR3. V lost 2 bases to trimming and J lost 5 bases, with 13 bases between them. Germline CDR1 reads SGHTA; CDR2 reads FQGTGA. The CDR3 is CASSLLGQLNNEQFF. In DNA form, the CDR3 reads TGTGCCAGCAGCTTACTAGGACAGCTCAACAATGAGCAGTTCTTC.

This clone came up a few times. The V call is TRBV5-5, the J call TRBJ2-7; D is possibly TRBD2 (6 bases). V gave up 4 bases and J gave up 4 bases, with 18 bases separating them. Germline values: CDR1 SGHKS, CDR2 YYEKEE (reference sequence). The CDR3 spans 15 residues. In nucleotides, the CDR3 is TGTGCCAGCAGCCCGGATGCGGGACGGACGTACGAGCAGTACTTC. This translates into CASSPDAGRTYEQYF.

This clone has only one observation. V and J are TRBV7-9 and TRBJ2-1; D perhaps matches TRBD2 (7 bases). The CDR3 is made up of 15 amino acids. With 7 bases removed from V and 5 bases from J, the gap between germline ends came to 18 bases. Germline V CDR1 and CDR2: SEHNR, FQNEAQ (reference sequence). The CDR3 is CASTTWGGSHNEQFF. Written as DNA, the CDR3 is TGTGCCAGCACGACCTGGGGGGGCTCTCACAATGAGCAGTTCTTC.

This clone was detected a few times. The V call is TRBV6-6, the J call TRBJ2-1; possible D gene TRBD2, 6 bases. CDR1 MNHNY and CDR2 SVGAGI come from the germline V gene (reference sequence). Trimming left V 4 bases short and J 5 bases short, with 9 bases between. The CDR3 loop spans 13 amino acids. The CDR3 sequence: CASSLGLNNEQFF. In nucleotides, the CDR3 is TGTGCCAGCAGTTTGGGACTGAACAATGAGCAGTTCTTC.

This clone was seen a single time. The chain links TRBV21-1 to TRBJ1-4; whether TRBD1, the table's D call, matches the DNA was not checked. TRBV21-1 is listed as a pseudogene. The CDR3 is 17 amino acids. CDR3 bases: TGTGCCAGCAGCCTTCTCCAACAGGGGGCAGAGAGTGAAAAACTGTTTTTT. It yields the protein CASSLLQQGAESEKLFF.

V gene TRBV5-4 combines with J gene TRBJ2-7; 9 bases fit TRBD1. The CDR3 consists of 15 residues. V lost 3 bases, J lost 0 bases, and 4 bases stayed unmatched. Per germline, CDR1 SGHNT and CDR2 YYREEE (reference sequence). The CDR3 loop is CASSSPGQGSYEQYF. The CDR3 bases are TGTGCCAGCAGCTCGCCGGGACAGGGCTCCTACGAGCAGTACTTC.

The J gene is TRBJ1-1, the V gene TRBV27, with D perhaps TRBD1 (6 bases). This CDR3 is 13 amino acids long. Germline assignment: CDR1 MNHEY and CDR2 SMNVEV (reference sequence). Trimming removed 4 bases at V and 2 bases at J, with 8 bases between. The CDR3 region is CASSWTENTEAFF. The CDR3, as DNA: TGTGCCAGCAGTTGGACAGAAAACACTGAAGCTTTCTTT.

This chain uses TRBV6-5 with TRBJ2-3; D may be TRBD1 (5 bases). Per the germline V gene, CDR1 is MNHEY and CDR2 is SVGAGI. This CDR3 has 15 amino acids. V shed 6 bases and J shed 0 bases, with 13 bases lying between them. CDR3 amino acids: CASRLGVFSTDTQYF. The CDR3 region has the DNA TGTGCCAGCAGGCTAGGGGTTTTTAGCACAGATACGCAGTATTTT.

The J gene is TRBJ1-1, the V gene TRBV13, with D tentatively TRBD1 (5 bases). Germline V gene lookup returns CDR1 PRHDT and CDR2 FYEKMQ (reference sequence). The CDR3 has 12 amino acids. The germline V and J ends were trimmed by 8 bases and 6 bases, with 13 bases remaining between them. The DNA for the CDR3 is TGTGCCAGCGGAGGGGCAGCGGCTGAAGCTTTCTTT. It translates to CASGGAAAEAFF.

The chain uses TRBV7-2 and TRBJ2-1; D remains unclear. Germline lookup yields CDR1 SGHTA and CDR2 FQGNSA. Trimming took off 5 bases at V and 2 bases at J, with 4 bases between the two ends. The CDR3 runs 12 residues. In nucleotides, the CDR3 is TGTGCCAGCAGCCTCGCCTACAATGAGCAGTTCTTC. Translation gives CASSLAYNEQFF.

CDR3 region: CASSFITGGNADTQYF. In DNA form, the CDR3 reads TGTGCCAGCAGCTTTATTACAGGGGGAAATGCAGATACGCAGTATTTT. The chain uses TRBV7-9 and TRBJ2-3, with 8 positions matching TRBD1. This CDR3 has 16 residues. Germline CDR1 is SEHNR and CDR2 is FQNEAQ (reference sequence). Trimming at V came to 3 bases and at J to 4 bases, leaving 9 bases not matched to a gene.

The V and J genes are TRBV2 and TRBJ2-3; 9 bases align to TRBD1. Germline values: CDR1 SNHLY, CDR2 FYNNEI. V gave up 7 bases and J gave up 0 bases; unmatched junction bases: 5. The CDR3 consists of 15 residues. The DNA for the CDR3 is TGTGCCAGCATCACACAGGGGGCTAGCACAGATACGCAGTATTTT. Residues: CASITQGASTDTQYF.

This clone was detected a few times. V is TRBV9 and J is TRBJ2-3; maybe TRBD1 (6 bases). In germline, CDR1 is SGDLS, CDR2 YYNGEE. V lost 2 bases, J lost 2 bases, and 15 bases lay in between. The CDR3 totals 16 residues. CDR3 coding DNA: TGTGCCAGCAGCGTCCAGGGGCAGTGGGCCACAGATACGCAGTATTTT. It specifies CASSVQGQWATDTQYF.

V gene TRBV7-9 combines with J gene TRBJ2-7; 7 bases line up with TRBD2. Losses at the gene ends were 0 bases for V and 7 bases for J; bases not matched to a gene: 12. There are 16 residues in the CDR3. Germline V CDR1 and CDR2: SEHNR, FQNEAQ (reference sequence). CDR3 in DNA: TGTGCCAGCAGCTTAGCTCTAGGACGCTCCGGGGGGGAGCAGTACTTC. Translated: CASSLALGRSGGEQYF.